Described below is a single T cell receptor (beta chain) sequence and its context. TCRdb itself ran the 5' RACE reads through MiXCR, one entry per CDR3 protein. The sample consists of over 150,000 distinct CDR3 sequences, under 20% of them appearing once. The source of the sample is a study of T-cell memory formation after mild COVID-19. Study summary: Largely, the TCR clusters proved donor specific.

In germline, CDR1 is MNHEY, CDR2 SVGEGT. This CDR3 contains 15 residues. V shed 7 bases and J shed 3 bases, with 18 bases lying between them. The sequence was obtained from a young man who had mild COVID-19 (a few samples of this study predate the infection). Cell type and time point are not known. This chain connects TRBV6-2 or TRBV6-3 to TRBJ1-2; no clear D. The specimen sequenced was PBMCs or a T cell subset sorted from them (not recorded which). CDR3 nucleotides: TGTGCCAGCAAAGAACATGGCTATCTGGACTATGGCTACACCTTC. It specifies CASKEHGYLDYGYTF.